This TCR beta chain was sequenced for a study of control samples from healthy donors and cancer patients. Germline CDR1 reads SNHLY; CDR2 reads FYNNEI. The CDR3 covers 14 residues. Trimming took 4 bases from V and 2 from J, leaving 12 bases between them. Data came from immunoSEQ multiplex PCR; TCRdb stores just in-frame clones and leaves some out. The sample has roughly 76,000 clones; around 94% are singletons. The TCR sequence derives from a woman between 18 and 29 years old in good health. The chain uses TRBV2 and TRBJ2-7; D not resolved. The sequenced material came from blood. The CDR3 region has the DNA TGTGCCAGCAGTGTGGACCCAGAAACCTACGAGCAGTACTTC. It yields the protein CASSVDPETYEQYF.